The 11 T cell receptor beta chains in this list originate from one sample, sequenced in a study of T cells and Merkel cell carcinoma outcomes. TCRdb keeps only in-frame clones here, not all; method: immunoSEQ multiplex PCR. The sample shows around 1,700 clones, about 90% of them seen only once. The sequenced material came from tumor tissue from Merkel cell carcinoma. The receptor source for this set is a human donor with Merkel cell carcinoma.

This clone was detected once. The chain recombines TRBV4-3 with TRBJ2-2, with 10 bases fitting TRBD2. Trimming removed 1 base from V and 5 bases from J; junction bases left unmatched: 7. There are 17 residues in the CDR3. Germline CDR1 and CDR2: LGHNA and YSLEER. CDR3: CASSQVVAGGKTGELFF. CDR3 nucleotide sequence: TGCGCCAGCAGCCAAGTGGTAGCGGGGGGAAAAACCGGGGAGCTGTTTTTT.

This clone was found once. This sequence joins TRBV27 and TRBJ1-6, with 8 bases matching TRBD1. CDR1 MNHEY and CDR2 SMNVEV come from the germline V gene (reference sequence). With V trimmed by 0 bases and J by 7 bases, 2 bases remained unmatched. This CDR3 region has 15 residues. The CDR3 loop is CASSLSRTGNSPLHF. CDR3 bases: TGTGCCAGCAGTTTATCAAGGACAGGGAATTCACCCCTCCACTTT.

The CDR3 sequence is CATSTREGGGYNEQFF. The CDR3, as DNA: TGTGCCACCAGCACCCGGGAGGGCGGGGGATACAATGAGCAGTTCTTC. The J gene is TRBJ2-1, the V gene TRBV15; 8 nucleotides match TRBD2. Germline lookup yields CDR1 LNHNV and CDR2 YYDKDF (reference sequence). Trimming cost V 4 bases and J 4 bases; bases outside gene matches: 9. The CDR3 runs to 16 residues.

The genes are TRBV4-2 and TRBJ2-5; 12 positions agree with TRBD2. Unmatched junction bases numbered 4, after V lost 5 bases and J lost 3 bases. The CDR3 covers 15 residues. Germline V gene data show CDR1 as LGHNA and CDR2 as YNFKEQ. The CDR3 DNA follows: TGTGCCAGCAGCTCCCGACTAGCGGGGGAAGAGACCCAGTACTTC. This encodes CASSSRLAGEETQYF.

The CDR3 here is CASSQFVAGDQPQHF. The CDR3 nucleotides read TGTGCCAGCAGCCAATTCGTGGCAGGGGATCAGCCCCAGCATTTT. The chain combines TRBV4-2 with TRBJ1-5, with D possibly matching TRBD1 (6 bases). Germline V gene lookup returns CDR1 LGHNA and CDR2 YNFKEQ. V lost 2 bases and J lost 5, with 13 bases in between. The CDR3 is made up of 15 amino acids.

This chain joins TRBV2 and TRBJ2-1; TRBD2 is a possible D gene (6 bases). The V and J ends lost 6 bases and 6 bases respectively, with 18 bases between them. The CDR3 is made up of 15 amino acids. CDR1 SNHLY and CDR2 FYNNEI come from the germline V gene. The CDR3 here is CASRLTGLGANEQFF. DNA of the CDR3: TGTGCCAGCAGACTAACGGGACTGGGAGCCAATGAGCAGTTCTTC.

The chain joins TRBV6-5 to TRBJ2-1, with 8 bases that match TRBD2. CDR3 length equals 15 residues. J lost 1 base, V lost 10 bases, and 9 bases had no gene match. The germline V gene has CDR1 MNHEY and CDR2 SVGAGI. The CDR3 reads CATSSGPPSYNEQFF. The DNA for the CDR3 is TGTGCCACTTCTAGCGGGCCTCCTTCCTACAATGAGCAGTTCTTC.

The CDR3: CASSDPGQIGTGELFF. The CDR3 coding sequence is TGTGCCAGCAGTGATCCGGGACAGATCGGTACCGGGGAGCTGTTTTTT. V usage is TRBV25-1 and J usage is TRBJ2-2; 7 bases align to TRBD1. The V segment lost 3 bases and the J segment 5 bases; nucleotides outside the gene matches: 9. Germline values: CDR1 MGHDK, CDR2 SYGVNS. The CDR3 consists of 16 residues.

This chain connects TRBV9 to TRBJ2-1; D is unclear. The CDR3 covers 14 residues. Germline CDR1 is SGDLS and CDR2 is YYNGEE. V lost 3 bases, J lost 9 bases, and 16 bases lay in between. The DNA of the CDR3 is TGTGCCAGCAGCGGGGGTTACCGGTGGGGTGAGCAGTTCTTC. This gives the protein CASSGGYRWGEQFF. The variable domain in full, with the rest retrieved from reference TRBV9 and TRBJ2-1, is DSGVTQTPKHLITATGQRVTLRCSPRSGDLSVYWYQQSLDQGLQFLIQYYNGEERAKGNILERFSAQQFPDLHSELNLSSLELGDSALYFCASSGGYRWGEQFFGPGTRLTVL.

The rearrangement joins TRBV7-8 to TRBJ2-3; D is tentatively TRBD1 or TRBD2 (5 bases each). V lost 9 bases and J 2 bases, leaving 15 bases between the germline ends. Germline V gives CDR1 SGHVS, CDR2 FQNEAQ. The CDR3 contains 14 residues. The CDR3, as DNA: TGTGCCAGTAAACCGGGACGGAACACAGATACGCAGTATTTT. Translation gives CASKPGRNTDTQYF.

The chain carries TRBV7-2 and TRBJ1-1; D call uncertain. The CDR3 is made up of 11 amino acids. Germline V gene sequence: CDR1 SGHTA, CDR2 FQGNSA. Trimming removed 2 bases at V and 4 bases at J, with 2 bases between. The CDR3 nucleotides read TGTGCCAGCAGCTTAATCACTGAAGCTTTCTTT. Protein sequence: CASSLITEAFF.